The 24 T cell receptor beta chains presented below share a single source sample, sequenced in a study of cytomegalovirus exposure and HLA in healthy donors. The study ran its PCR with 60 Vbeta and 13 Jbeta primers. Clones were sequenced by immunoSEQ multiplex PCR, and TCRdb holds only the in-frame ones, with some missing. The sample includes 150,000 to 180,000 clones, around 74% seen only once; the top ten take under 1.5%. The sample consisted of PBMCs. All receptors come from a man aged 18 to 30 in good health and CMV-seronegative.

The rearrangement uses TRBV7-9 and TRBJ2-7; 10 bases match TRBD1. The CDR3 spans 17 residues. Germline loops: CDR1 SEHNR, CDR2 FQNEAQ (reference sequence). V lost 10 bases, J lost 5 bases, and 20 bases stayed unmatched. This CDR3 is CAIPIPGQGRGPHEQYF. The CDR3 region has the DNA TGTGCCATCCCGATACCGGGACAGGGGCGGGGGCCCCACGAGCAGTACTTC.

V gene TRBV7-9 combines with J gene TRBJ2-7, with TRBD2 matching 9 bases. The ends lost 6 bases at V and 5 bases at J; junction bases unmatched: 14. Germline CDR1 reads SEHNR; CDR2 reads FQNEAQ (reference sequence). The CDR3 covers 16 residues. CDR3 coding DNA: TGTGCCAGCAGATTTTGGGGCGGGAGGGCCGGGGACGAGCAGTACTTC. It translates to CASRFWGGRAGDEQYF.

The sample holds one count of this clone. The chain combines TRBV5-4 with TRBJ1-1; 8 bases agree with TRBD1. J lost 4 bases, V lost 0 bases, and 11 bases had no gene match. Germline V gene data show CDR1 as SGHNT and CDR2 as YYREEE (reference sequence). The length of the CDR3 is 17 residues. In nucleotides, the CDR3 is TGTGCCAGCAGCTTGGGTGGCAGGGGGCAAGGAAGCACTGAAGCTTTCTTT. Protein sequence: CASSLGGRGQGSTEAFF. Supplemented by reference TRBV5-4 and TRBJ1-1, the full variable domain reads ETGVTQSPTHLIKTRGQQVTLRCSSQSGHNTVSWYQQALGQGPQFIFQYYREEENGRGNFPPRFSGLQFPNYSSELNVNALELDDSALYLCASSLGGRGQGSTEAFFGQGTRLTVV.

The CDR3 sequence: CASMNQDNYGYTF. CDR3 bases: TGTGCCAGCATGAATCAGGATAACTATGGCTACACCTTC. The J gene is TRBJ1-2, the V gene TRBV6-6, with D unresolved. Per the germline V gene, CDR1 is MNHNY and CDR2 is SVGAGI (reference sequence). V dropped 7 bases and J dropped 1 base, with 10 bases sitting between them. CDR3 length equals 13 residues.

Here the CDR3 DNA reads TGTGCCAGCAGGGCACAGATGAACACTGAAGCTTTCTTT. Amino acids: CASRAQMNTEAFF. The chain carries TRBV6-5 and TRBJ1-1; no clear D gene. This CDR3 is 13 amino acids long. CDR1 is MNHEY and CDR2 is SVGAGI in the germline V gene. The V end lost 6 bases, the J end lost 0 bases, and 8 bases lay between the germline ends.

CDR3 amino acids: CASSYSNRNTEAFF. The CDR3 DNA reads as TGTGCCAGCAGTTACTCGAATAGGAACACTGAAGCTTTCTTT. The chain recombines TRBV6-5 with TRBJ1-1; D unresolved. The germline V gene encodes CDR1 MNHEY and CDR2 SVGAGI. Trimming shortened V by 0 bases and J by 1 base, and 6 bases separated the two germline ends. The CDR3 is made up of 14 amino acids.

This chain uses TRBV7-8 with TRBJ2-4, with 8 bases identical to TRBD2. This CDR3 is built from 21 residues. The trim removed 0 bases at V and 2 bases at J, leaving 18 bases unmatched. CDR1 SGHVS and CDR2 FQNEAQ come from the germline V gene. CDR3 nucleotides: TGTGCCAGCAGCTTAGCGCCTGGCTCCGTCCGAGCGGGAGACACCAAAAACATTCAGTACTTC. As protein: CASSLAPGSVRAGDTKNIQYF.

This clone was observed a few times. V gene TRBV18 combines with J gene TRBJ1-2; D gene ambiguous. The germline gives CDR1 KGHSH, CDR2 LQKENI. This CDR3 spans 12 amino acids. Trimming pared 8 bases from V and 2 bases from J, leaving 9 bases between. The CDR3 DNA reads TGTGCCAGCGCCGGAGGGAACTATGGCTACACCTTC. Translating gives CASAGGNYGYTF.

The V gene is TRBV6-5, the J gene TRBJ1-2; D gene uncertain. The V end was cut by 7 bases, the J end by 4 bases, with 13 bases between. Germline V gene sequence: CDR1 MNHEY, CDR2 SVGAGI. The CDR3 has 13 residues. CDR3 coding DNA: TGTGCCAGCACCCCTGACCGGAGCTATGGCTACACCTTC. This sequence encodes CASTPDRSYGYTF.

The chain employs TRBV5-1 and TRBJ2-5; 9 nucleotides match TRBD2. After removal of 2 bases from V and 2 bases from J, the junction contained 7 bases not matched to a gene. The length of the CDR3 is 16 residues. Germline-derived CDR1 and CDR2 are SGHRS and YFSETQ. The CDR3 here is CASSLPGLAGQETQYF. The CDR3, as DNA: TGCGCCAGCAGCTTACCAGGCCTAGCGGGGCAAGAGACCCAGTACTTC.

The chain recombines TRBV5-6 with TRBJ2-7; D perhaps matches TRBD1 (6 bases). V shed 2 bases and J shed 3 bases, with 9 bases lying between them. The CDR3 loop spans 13 amino acids. The germline CDR1 and CDR2 sequences are SGHDT and YYEEEE. As DNA, the CDR3 is TGTGCCAGCAGCTTTGAAGGGGGCTACGAGCAGTACTTC. It yields the protein CASSFEGGYEQYF.

V is TRBV19 and J is TRBJ2-2; 11 nucleotides match TRBD2. J was trimmed by 1 base and V by 5 bases; bases with no gene match: 6. The CDR3 spans 17 residues. The V gene's germline CDR1 is LNHDA and CDR2 SQIVND (reference sequence). CDR3 residues: CASSERLAGLNTGELFF. DNA for the CDR3: TGTGCCAGTAGTGAGCGACTAGCGGGACTGAACACCGGGGAGCTGTTTTTT.

The chain couples TRBV4-3 to TRBJ1-2, with TRBD1 matching 7 bases. With 0 bases clipped from V and 1 base from J, the junction kept 11 bases outside the gene matches. Germline values: CDR1 LGHNA, CDR2 YSLEER. The CDR3 loop spans 18 amino acids. The CDR3 nucleotides read TGCGCCAGCAGCCAAGATTGGGGCGGGACAGCCGATAACTATGGCTACACCTTC. This sequence encodes CASSQDWGGTADNYGYTF.

The J gene is TRBJ2-1, the V gene TRBV5-1, with 10 bases aligning to TRBD2. V gave up 2 bases and J gave up 0 bases; unmatched junction bases: 2. The length of the CDR3 is 16 residues. Germline assignment: CDR1 SGHRS and CDR2 YFSETQ. The CDR3 sequence: CASSLASGSSYNEQFF. The CDR3 DNA reads as TGCGCCAGCAGCTTAGCTAGCGGGAGCTCCTACAATGAGCAGTTCTTC.

V gene TRBV28 combines with J gene TRBJ1-5, with TRBD1 matching 12 bases. The CDR3 covers 15 residues. Trimming took 7 bases from V and 7 from J; bases not matched to a gene: 8. Per the germline V gene, CDR1 is MDHEN and CDR2 is SYDVKM. The CDR3 protein is CASTPGQGARQPQHF. The CDR3 nucleotides read TGTGCCAGCACTCCGGGACAGGGGGCAAGGCAGCCCCAGCATTTT.

The table lists this clone with a count of one. The limits of the CDR3 on the DNA are not certain, so only TCRdb's listed CDR3 is given. This sample includes further DNA sequences coding for the same CDR3. The chain joins TRBV9 to TRBJ1-1; the DNA was not used to check the table's D call, TRBD1. Inclusive of both ends, the CDR3 amounts to 13 amino acids. In germline, CDR1 is SGDLS, CDR2 YYNGEE. The CDR3 loop reads CASSVGAGTGSFF.

This clone is a singleton in its sample. The V call is TRBV30, the J call TRBJ1-6; 8 nucleotides agree with TRBD1. Germline CDR1 is GTSNPN and CDR2 is SVGIG (reference sequence). This CDR3 region has 15 residues. The CDR3 DNA reads TGTGCTTACCGACTCCCGACAGGGGCCAATTCACCCCTCCACTTT. The encoded protein is CAYRLPTGANSPLHF.

V gene TRBV11-2 combines with J gene TRBJ1-2; D ambiguous. This CDR3 comprises 13 residues. Germline CDR1 SGHAT, CDR2 FQNNGV. V shed 0 bases and J shed 7 bases, with 9 bases lying between them. As DNA, the CDR3 is TGTGCCAGCAGCTTAGAGCAGGTTGCTGGCTACACCTTC. Translating it yields CASSLEQVAGYTF. Full variable domain (missing parts from reference TRBV11-2 and TRBJ1-2): EAGVAQSPRYKIIEKRQSVAFWCNPISGHATLYWYQQILGQGPKLLIQFQNNGVVDDSQLPKDRFSAERLKGVDSTLKIQPAKLEDSAVYLCASSLEQVAGYTFGSGTRLTVV.

The chain couples TRBV7-2 to TRBJ2-3; D is perhaps TRBD2 (6 bases). The ends were cut back, 1 base at V and 4 bases at J, with 15 bases in the middle. This CDR3 spans 16 amino acids. From germline, CDR1 is SGHTA and CDR2 FQGNSA. The CDR3 protein is CASSLESQGGADTQYF. In DNA form, the CDR3 reads TGTGCCAGCAGCTTAGAATCGCAGGGCGGGGCAGATACGCAGTATTTT.

The V gene is TRBV5-4, the J gene TRBJ2-2; 7 positions match TRBD2. Germline CDR1 is SGHNT and CDR2 is YYREEE (reference sequence). V lost 4 bases to trimming and J lost 0 bases; unmatched junction nucleotides: 6. This CDR3 spans 16 amino acids. The CDR3 spells CASSTGRGANTGELFF. The CDR3 DNA sequence: TGTGCCAGCAGCACTGGCCGGGGGGCGAACACCGGGGAGCTGTTTTTT.

The V and J genes are TRBV5-6 and TRBJ2-3, with D tentatively TRBD1 (5 bases). This CDR3 is built from 17 residues. Germline V gene lookup returns CDR1 SGHDT and CDR2 YYEEEE. Deletions cut 1 base from V and 1 base from J, with 16 bases between. This CDR3 reads CASSLRADSFRTDTQYF. As DNA, the CDR3 is TGTGCCAGCAGCTTGAGGGCCGACAGTTTTCGCACAGATACGCAGTATTTT.

The V gene is TRBV7-2, the J gene TRBJ2-7; 10 nucleotides agree with TRBD2. J gave up 4 bases and V 6 bases, and 6 bases lay outside the gene matches. From germline, CDR1 is SGHTA and CDR2 FQGNSA. This CDR3 is built from 14 residues. CDR3: CASRPAGGRYEQYF. The CDR3, as DNA: TGTGCCAGCAGACCAGCGGGAGGGAGATACGAGCAGTACTTC.

V gene TRBV5-1 combines with J gene TRBJ2-3, with 7 nucleotides matching TRBD2. Germline assignment: CDR1 SGHRS and CDR2 YFSETQ. The CDR3 has 17 amino acids. Losses at the gene ends were 1 base for V and 2 bases for J; bases not matched to a gene: 10. The CDR3 is CASSLLPSGTDTDTQYF. The CDR3 nucleotides read TGCGCCAGCAGCTTGTTGCCAAGCGGGACCGACACAGATACGCAGTATTTT. The variable domain in full, completed from reference TRBV5-1 and TRBJ2-3, reads KAGVTQTPRYLIKTRGQQVTLSCSPISGHRSVSWYQQTPGQGLQFLFEYFSETQRNKGNFPGRFSGRQFSNSRSEMNVSTLELGDSALYLCASSLLPSGTDTDTQYFGPGTRLTVL.

V is TRBV11-2 and J is TRBJ2-1, with D tentatively TRBD1 (6 bases). The V and J ends lost 1 base and 7 bases respectively, with 11 bases between them. The length of the CDR3 is 14 residues. Germline lookup yields CDR1 SGHAT and CDR2 FQNNGV. The DNA of the CDR3 is TGTGCCAGCAGCTTAGGAGGGGGTAATAATGAGCAGTTCTTC. It encodes CASSLGGGNNEQFF.